These 20 T cell receptor beta chains came from one sample sequenced in a study of T cells after yellow fever vaccination. TCRdb ran MiXCR on the 5' RACE reads and lists one entry per CDR3 protein. This table holds almost 600,000 distinct CDR3 sequences, roughly 14% found once. Sample: PBMCs, taken on the day of the yellow fever booster vaccination. These receptors all stem from a man aged 30-40 years who received the YFV17D yellow fever vaccine.

This clonotype was found a few times. The V call is TRBV6-1, the J call TRBJ2-7; 9 nucleotides match TRBD1. The CDR3 length is 15 residues. V trimming: 6 bases; J trimming: 4 bases; junction bases outside the gene matches: 10. Germline lookup yields CDR1 MNHNS and CDR2 SASEGT. CDR3 sequence: CASREKTGGMYEQYF. The CDR3 bases are TGTGCCAGCAGAGAAAAGACAGGGGGAATGTACGAGCAGTACTTC.

This clonotype was detected ten times or more. This chain joins TRBV6-5 and TRBJ2-7; 8 bases are shared with TRBD2. The CDR3 has 13 amino acids. V shed 8 bases, J shed 2 bases, and the junction held 5 bases outside the gene matches. From germline, CDR1 is MNHEY and CDR2 SVGAGI. The CDR3 loop is CASGRSGAYEQYF. CDR3 nucleotide sequence: TGTGCCAGCGGCCGTAGCGGGGCCTACGAGCAGTACTTC.

J is TRBJ1-5 and V is TRBV7-8; TRBD1 might be the D (5 bases). V lost 1 base and J lost 5, with 15 bases in between. From germline, CDR1 is SGHVS and CDR2 FQNEAQ. The CDR3 has 16 amino acids. CDR3 DNA sequence: TGTGCCAGCAGCTTAGGGGCGAACGGGGGTTATCAGCCCCAGCATTTT. This sequence encodes CASSLGANGGYQPQHF.

This clonotype has only a few counts. This chain links TRBV7-7 with TRBJ2-5; TRBD2 aligns across 7 bases. There are 17 residues in the CDR3. V shed 5 bases, J shed 1 base, and the junction held 13 bases outside the gene matches. Germline CDR1 reads SSHAT; CDR2 reads FNYEAQ (reference sequence). The CDR3 loop reads CASSPVAGARAQETQYF. The CDR3 region has the DNA TGTGCCAGCAGCCCCGTGGCGGGAGCTCGAGCCCAAGAGACCCAGTACTTC. Full variable domain (rest looked up from reference TRBV7-7 and TRBJ2-5): GAGVSQSPRYKVTKRGQDVTLRCDPISSHATLYWYQQALGQGPEFLTYFNYEAQPDKSGLPSDRFSAERPEGSISTLTIQRTEQRDSAMYRCASSPVAGARAQETQYFGPGTRLLVL.

This chain connects TRBV20-1 to TRBJ2-3, with 8 bases that match TRBD2. In germline, CDR1 is DFQATT, CDR2 SNEGSKA (reference sequence). Germline trimming cut 0 bases from V and 5 bases from J; bases unmatched to any gene: 7. The CDR3 contains 15 residues. Written as DNA, the CDR3 is TGCAGTGCTAGAGACCCGGGGGGGTGGTTAGATACGCAGTATTTT. It translates to CSARDPGGWLDTQYF.

The table lists this clonotype with many counts. The chain couples TRBV7-8 to TRBJ2-5; TRBD1 might be the D (6 bases). The CDR3 is made up of 15 amino acids. Between the trimmed V and J ends, which lost 0 bases and 9 bases, there was a span of 17 bases. Germline CDR1 and CDR2: SGHVS and FQNEAQ. As DNA, the CDR3 is TGTGCCAGCAGCTTAGCATCCGGACAGATAGGGGCCCAGTACTTC. Translating gives CASSLASGQIGAQYF.

V usage is TRBV12-3 or TRBV12-4 and J usage is TRBJ2-2, with no clear D. With 3 bases removed from V and 8 bases from J, the gap between germline ends came to 7 bases. CDR3 length: 12 residues. CDR3 bases: TGTGCCAGCAGTTTCGCGGTGGGGGAGCTGTTTTTT. This translates into CASSFAVGELFF.

This clonotype was observed a handful of times. The V and J genes are TRBV30 and TRBJ2-3; possible D gene TRBD1, 5 bases. Germline V gives CDR1 GTSNPN, CDR2 SVGIG (reference sequence). This CDR3 has 13 amino acids. Trimming shortened V by 2 bases and J by 1 base, and 7 bases separated the two germline ends. CDR3 coding DNA: TGTGCCTGGAGTCAGGGCGGCACAGATACGCAGTATTTT. The encoded protein is CAWSQGGTDTQYF. Full variable domain (rest looked up from reference TRBV30 and TRBJ2-3): SQTIHQWPATLVQPVGSPLSLECTVEGTSNPNLYWYRQAAGRGLQLLFYSVGIGQISSEVPQNLSASRPQDRQFILSSKKLLLSDSGFYLCAWSQGGTDTQYFGPGTRLTVL.

The table lists this clonotype with a few counts. CDR3 region: CSARDLQRNYGYTF. CDR3 in DNA: TGCAGTGCTAGAGACCTACAACGTAACTATGGCTACACCTTC. The V gene is TRBV20-1, the J gene TRBJ1-2; D uncertain. There are 14 residues in the CDR3. CDR1 DFQATT and CDR2 SNEGSKA come from the germline V gene (reference sequence). The ends were cut back, 0 bases at V and 1 base at J, with 9 bases in the middle.

This chain links TRBV5-1 with TRBJ1-1; D is unresolved. The CDR3 extends over 13 amino acids. Looked up from germline, CDR1 is SGHRS and CDR2 is YFSETQ. With 1 base removed from V and 4 bases from J, the gap between germline ends came to 8 bases. The chain's CDR3 is CASSLSVSTEAFF. The CDR3 DNA is TGCGCCAGCAGCTTGTCAGTTTCCACTGAAGCTTTCTTT.

The rearrangement links TRBV10-2 to TRBJ2-1; D unresolved. Per germline, CDR1 WSHSY and CDR2 SAAADI. V lost 4 bases to trimming and J lost 4 bases, with 11 bases between them. There are 14 residues in the CDR3. CDR3 sequence reads: CASSAPPRYNEQFF. CDR3 nucleotides: TGCGCCAGCAGTGCCCCCCCTAGATACAATGAGCAGTTCTTC.

A few counts support this clonotype. V is TRBV28 and J is TRBJ2-1; D call uncertain. V was shortened by 8 bases and J by 0 bases, with 11 bases between the two germline ends. The CDR3 is made up of 14 amino acids. Germline values: CDR1 MDHEN, CDR2 SYDVKM. The CDR3 region is CASGDRSSYNEQFF. For the CDR3, the DNA is TGTGCCAGCGGGGATAGGAGCTCCTACAATGAGCAGTTCTTC.

This clonotype turned up a few times. The chain couples TRBV7-3 to TRBJ2-4; 9 bases match TRBD1. This CDR3 has 16 amino acids. Per the germline V gene, CDR1 is SGHTA and CDR2 is FQGTGA. The J segment lost 7 bases and the V segment lost 5 bases, leaving 12 bases of the junction unmatched. CDR3 residues: CASSQGVRDRENIQYF. CDR3 sequence (DNA): TGTGCCAGCAGCCAAGGGGTGAGGGACAGGGAGAACATTCAGTACTTC.

This clonotype was seen a handful of times. The chain recombines TRBV5-5 with TRBJ1-5; a possible D gene is TRBD1 (5 bases). The CDR3 runs 14 residues. Looked up from germline, CDR1 is SGHKS and CDR2 is YYEKEE (reference sequence). Trimming stripped 3 bases from V and 7 bases from J, with 14 bases between. The CDR3 spells CASSWGSPGQPQHF. CDR3 DNA: TGTGCCAGCAGCTGGGGGTCTCCCGGGCAGCCCCAGCATTTT.

This clonotype was seen more than once but under ten times. This chain uses TRBV20-1 with TRBJ2-2, with D unclear. Germline CDR1 reads DFQATT; CDR2 reads SNEGSKA (reference sequence). Trimming removed 3 bases at V and 1 base at J, with 9 bases between. This CDR3 comprises 14 residues. The CDR3 region is CSASQPGNTGELFF. The DNA of the CDR3 is TGCAGTGCTAGCCAGCCGGGGAACACCGGGGAGCTGTTTTTT.

This clonotype was found a few times. The CDR3 protein is CASSPHKREISETQYF. As DNA, the CDR3 is TGTGCCAGCAGTCCCCACAAGCGGGAGATTAGTGAGACCCAGTACTTC. The J gene is TRBJ2-5, the V gene TRBV9; 8 nucleotides line up with TRBD2. The CDR3 has 16 residues. The germline CDR1 and CDR2 sequences are SGDLS and YYNGEE. J was trimmed by 5 bases and V by 5 bases; bases with no gene match: 14. The whole variable domain, filled in from reference TRBV9 and TRBJ2-5, reads DSGVTQTPKHLITATGQRVTLRCSPRSGDLSVYWYQQSLDQGLQFLIQYYNGEERAKGNILERFSAQQFPDLHSELNLSSLELGDSALYFCASSPHKREISETQYFGPGTRLLVL.

This clonotype was counted at least ten times. This chain links TRBV5-1 with TRBJ2-7; D gene unclear. The germline V gene encodes CDR1 SGHRS and CDR2 YFSETQ. The germline V and J ends were trimmed by 0 bases and 6 bases, with 19 bases remaining between them. This CDR3 has 16 amino acids. The CDR3 region is CASSLDGRLVKSEQYF. The CDR3, as DNA: TGCGCCAGCAGCTTGGATGGCCGGCTAGTTAAGAGCGAGCAGTACTTC. The whole variable domain, filled in from reference TRBV5-1 and TRBJ2-7, reads KAGVTQTPRYLIKTRGQQVTLSCSPISGHRSVSWYQQTPGQGLQFLFEYFSETQRNKGNFPGRFSGRQFSNSRSEMNVSTLELGDSALYLCASSLDGRLVKSEQYFGPGTRLTVT.

CDR3 in amino acids: CSARAPNRHEQYF. The CDR3 DNA is TGCAGTGCTAGAGCTCCAAACCGACACGAGCAGTACTTC. This sequence joins TRBV20-1 and TRBJ2-7; D is ambiguous. V was clipped by 1 base and J by 5 bases, with 12 bases between them. Germline V CDR1 and CDR2: DFQATT, SNEGSKA (reference sequence). The CDR3 runs to 13 residues.

This clonotype was observed a few times. J is TRBJ1-2 and V is TRBV15; D call uncertain. CDR1 is LNHNV, CDR2 YYDKDF, per germline (reference sequence). This CDR3 region has 14 residues. V was shortened by 1 base and J by 6 bases, with 12 bases between the two germline ends. The CDR3 region is CATSRVYPYDGYTF. CDR3 coding DNA: TGTGCCACCAGCAGAGTTTACCCGTACGATGGCTACACCTTC. Full variable domain (outside the CDR3, taken from reference TRBV15 and TRBJ1-2): DAMVIQNPRYQVTQFGKPVTLSCSQTLNHNVMYWYQQKSSQAPKLLFHYYDKDFNNEADTPDNFQSRRPNTSFCFLDIRSPGLGDTAMYLCATSRVYPYDGYTFGSGTRLTVV.

The rearrangement joins TRBV27 to TRBJ2-3; D gene ambiguous. The CDR3 totals 14 residues. Trimming removed 8 bases from V and 0 bases from J, with 12 bases in between. Germline assignment: CDR1 MNHEY and CDR2 SMNVEV (reference sequence). The CDR3 loop reads CASGPFTSTDTQYF. The CDR3 bases are TGTGCCAGCGGTCCTTTCACTAGCACAGATACGCAGTATTTT.